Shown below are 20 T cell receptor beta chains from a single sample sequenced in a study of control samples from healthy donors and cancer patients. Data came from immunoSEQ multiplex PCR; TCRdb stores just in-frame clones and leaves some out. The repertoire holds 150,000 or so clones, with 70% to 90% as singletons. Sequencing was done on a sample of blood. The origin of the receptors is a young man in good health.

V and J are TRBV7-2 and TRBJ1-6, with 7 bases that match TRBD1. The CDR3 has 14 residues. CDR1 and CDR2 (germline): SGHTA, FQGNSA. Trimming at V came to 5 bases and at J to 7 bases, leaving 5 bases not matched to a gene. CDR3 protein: CASSRDSQNSPLHF. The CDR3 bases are TGTGCCAGCAGCCGGGACAGCCAGAATTCACCCCTCCACTTT.

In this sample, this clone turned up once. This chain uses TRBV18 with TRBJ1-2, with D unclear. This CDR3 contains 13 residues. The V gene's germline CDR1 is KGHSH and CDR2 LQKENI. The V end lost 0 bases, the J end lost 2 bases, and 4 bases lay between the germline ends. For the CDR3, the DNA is TGTGCCAGCTCACCACCGGGGAACTATGGCTACACCTTC. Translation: CASSPPGNYGYTF.

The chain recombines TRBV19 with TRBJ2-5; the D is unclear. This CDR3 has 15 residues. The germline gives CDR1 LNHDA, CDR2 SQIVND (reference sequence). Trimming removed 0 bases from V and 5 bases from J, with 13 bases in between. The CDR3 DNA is TGTGCCAGTAGTATAGACGACGACCCCGGGGAGACCCAGTACTTC. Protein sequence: CASSIDDDPGETQYF.

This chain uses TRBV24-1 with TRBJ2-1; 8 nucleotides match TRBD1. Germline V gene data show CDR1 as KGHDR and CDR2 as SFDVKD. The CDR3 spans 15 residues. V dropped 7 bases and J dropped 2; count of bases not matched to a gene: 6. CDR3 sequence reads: CATSSSGGTYNEQFF. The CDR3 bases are TGTGCCACCAGCTCCTCAGGGGGCACCTACAATGAGCAGTTCTTC.

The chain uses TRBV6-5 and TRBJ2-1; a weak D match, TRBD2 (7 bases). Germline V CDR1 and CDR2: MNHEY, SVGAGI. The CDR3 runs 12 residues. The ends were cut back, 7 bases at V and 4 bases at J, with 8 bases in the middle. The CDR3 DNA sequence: TGTGCCAGCAAGGGGGGGTACAATGAGCAGTTCTTC. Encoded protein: CASKGGYNEQFF.

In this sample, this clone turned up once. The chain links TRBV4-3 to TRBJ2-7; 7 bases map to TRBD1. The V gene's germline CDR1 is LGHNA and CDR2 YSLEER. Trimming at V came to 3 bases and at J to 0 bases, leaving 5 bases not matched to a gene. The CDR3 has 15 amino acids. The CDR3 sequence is CASSQAGQASYEQYF. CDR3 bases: TGCGCCAGCAGCCAGGCTGGACAGGCCTCCTACGAGCAGTACTTC.

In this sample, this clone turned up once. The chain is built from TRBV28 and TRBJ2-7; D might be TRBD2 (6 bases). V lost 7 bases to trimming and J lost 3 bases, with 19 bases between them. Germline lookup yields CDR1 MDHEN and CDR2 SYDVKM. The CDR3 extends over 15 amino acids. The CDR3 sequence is CASTIYRDLDYEQYF. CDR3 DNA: TGTGCCAGCACTATATACCGGGACTTGGACTACGAGCAGTACTTC.

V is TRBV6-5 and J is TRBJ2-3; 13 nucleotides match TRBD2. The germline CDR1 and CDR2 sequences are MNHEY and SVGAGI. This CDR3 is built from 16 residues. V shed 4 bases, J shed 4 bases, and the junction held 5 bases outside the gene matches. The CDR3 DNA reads TGTGCCAGCAGTTTATGGACTAGCGGGGGCTCAGATACGCAGTATTTT. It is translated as CASSLWTSGGSDTQYF.

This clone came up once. The CDR3: CASSLTGNQPQHF. The CDR3 DNA reads as TGTGCCAGCAGCTTAACAGGGAATCAGCCCCAGCATTTT. The chain links TRBV7-2 to TRBJ1-5; weak D call: TRBD1 (6 bases). This CDR3 spans 13 amino acids. V was clipped by 2 bases and J by 4 bases, with 6 bases between them. The germline CDR1 and CDR2 sequences are SGHTA and FQGNSA.

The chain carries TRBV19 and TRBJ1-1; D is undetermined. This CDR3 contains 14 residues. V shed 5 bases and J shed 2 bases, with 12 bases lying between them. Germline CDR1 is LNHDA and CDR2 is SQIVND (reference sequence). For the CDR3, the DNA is TGTGCCAGTAGTCGGACCAATTCCAACACTGAAGCTTTCTTT. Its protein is CASSRTNSNTEAFF.

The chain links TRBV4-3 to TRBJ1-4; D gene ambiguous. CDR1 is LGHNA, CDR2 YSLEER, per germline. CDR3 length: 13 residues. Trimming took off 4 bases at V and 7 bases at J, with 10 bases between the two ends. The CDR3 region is CASSRQGREKLFF. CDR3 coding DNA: TGCGCCAGCAGCCGACAAGGTCGTGAAAAACTGTTTTTT.

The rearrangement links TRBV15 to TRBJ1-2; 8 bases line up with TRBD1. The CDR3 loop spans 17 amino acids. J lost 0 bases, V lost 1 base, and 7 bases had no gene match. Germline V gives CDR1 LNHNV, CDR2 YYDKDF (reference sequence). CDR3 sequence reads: CATSRGIRGRANYGYTF. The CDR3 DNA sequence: TGTGCCACCAGCAGAGGAATCAGGGGGCGAGCTAACTATGGCTACACCTTC.

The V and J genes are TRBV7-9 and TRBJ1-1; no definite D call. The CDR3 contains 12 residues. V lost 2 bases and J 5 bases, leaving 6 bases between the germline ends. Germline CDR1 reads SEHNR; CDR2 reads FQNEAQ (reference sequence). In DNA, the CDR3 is TGTGCCAGCAGCTTATCTTGGACTGAAGCTTTCTTT. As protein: CASSLSWTEAFF.

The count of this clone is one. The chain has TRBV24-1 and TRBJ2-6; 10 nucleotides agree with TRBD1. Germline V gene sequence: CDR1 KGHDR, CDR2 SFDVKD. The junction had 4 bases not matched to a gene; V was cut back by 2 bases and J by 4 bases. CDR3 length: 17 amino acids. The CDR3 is CATSDWTGGFGANVLTF. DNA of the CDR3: TGTGCCACCAGTGATTGGACAGGGGGGTTCGGGGCCAACGTCCTGACTTTC.

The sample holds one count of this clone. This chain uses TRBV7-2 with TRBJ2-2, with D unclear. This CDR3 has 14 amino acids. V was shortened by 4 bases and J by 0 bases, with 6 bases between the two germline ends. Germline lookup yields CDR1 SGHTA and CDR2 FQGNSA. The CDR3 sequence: CASSSGPNTGELFF. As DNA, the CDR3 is TGTGCCAGCAGCTCGGGCCCGAACACCGGGGAGCTGTTTTTT.

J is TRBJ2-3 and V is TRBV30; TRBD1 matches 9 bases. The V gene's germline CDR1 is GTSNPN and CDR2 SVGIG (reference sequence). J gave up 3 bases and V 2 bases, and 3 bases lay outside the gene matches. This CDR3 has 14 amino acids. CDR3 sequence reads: CAWSFGQGTDTQYF. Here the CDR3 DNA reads TGTGCCTGGAGTTTCGGACAGGGGACAGATACGCAGTATTTT.

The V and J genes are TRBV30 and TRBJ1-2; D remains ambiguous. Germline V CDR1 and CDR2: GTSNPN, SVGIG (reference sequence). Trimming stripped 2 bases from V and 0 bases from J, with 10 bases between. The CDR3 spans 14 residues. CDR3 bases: TGTGCCTGGAGTATCCCCAGAGCTAACTATGGCTACACCTTC. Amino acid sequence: CAWSIPRANYGYTF.

CDR3 in DNA: TGTGCCAGCAGCGTAACTGGGGGGCAAGGTTCCTACGAGCAGTACTTC. It translates to CASSVTGGQGSYEQYF. The chain couples TRBV2 to TRBJ2-7; D may match TRBD1 or TRBD2 (6 bases each). Deletions cut 6 bases from V and 1 base from J, with 19 bases between. The germline V gene has CDR1 SNHLY and CDR2 FYNNEI. This CDR3 contains 16 residues.

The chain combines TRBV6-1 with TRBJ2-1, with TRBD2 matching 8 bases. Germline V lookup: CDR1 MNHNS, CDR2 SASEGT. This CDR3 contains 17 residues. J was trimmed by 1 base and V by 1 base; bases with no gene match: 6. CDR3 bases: TGTGCCAGCAGTGAAGTTTCGGGGGGGGCGTCCTACAATGAGCAGTTCTTC. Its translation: CASSEVSGGASYNEQFF.

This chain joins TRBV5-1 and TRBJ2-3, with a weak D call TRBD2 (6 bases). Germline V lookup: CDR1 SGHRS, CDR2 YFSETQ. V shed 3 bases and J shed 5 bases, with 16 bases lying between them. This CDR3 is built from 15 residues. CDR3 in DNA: TGCGCCAGCAGCTCGTCGACTACCGGGGGAGATACGCAGTATTTT. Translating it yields CASSSSTTGGDTQYF.